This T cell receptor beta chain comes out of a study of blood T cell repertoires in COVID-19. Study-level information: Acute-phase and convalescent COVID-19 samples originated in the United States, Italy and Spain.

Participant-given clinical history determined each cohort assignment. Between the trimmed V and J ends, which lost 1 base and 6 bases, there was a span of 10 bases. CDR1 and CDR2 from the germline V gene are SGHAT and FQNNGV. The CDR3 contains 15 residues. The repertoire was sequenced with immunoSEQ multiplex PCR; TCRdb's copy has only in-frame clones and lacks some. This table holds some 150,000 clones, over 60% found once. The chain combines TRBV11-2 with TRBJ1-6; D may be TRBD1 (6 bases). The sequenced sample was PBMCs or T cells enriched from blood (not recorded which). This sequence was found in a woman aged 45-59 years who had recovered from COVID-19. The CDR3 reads CASSLGTRGNSPLHF. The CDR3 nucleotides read TGTGCCAGCAGCTTAGGAACCAGGGGTAATTCACCCCTCCACTTT.